One T cell receptor (beta chain) is described in this entry. Its antigen is currently unknown. The sample originates from a study of T cells in localized non-small cell lung cancer. Method: immunoSEQ multiplex PCR; TCRdb's copy keeps in-frame clones and lacks some. Of roughly 26,000 clones in the sample, 80% to 90% were seen once. The V end was cut by 2 bases, the J end by 2 bases, with 12 bases between. CDR3 length equals 16 residues. Per germline, CDR1 SNHLY and CDR2 FYNNEI. Study observations and caveats: It was uninvolved adjacent lung that showed the highest T cell clonality, exceeding tumor.

The V call is TRBV2, the J call TRBJ2-2; D perhaps matches TRBD1 (6 bases). This TCR came from an older female donor with stage II squamous cell lung carcinoma. The source was peripheral blood, collected before any cancer treatment. The CDR3 here is CASSELGTSNTGELFF. The CDR3 DNA sequence: TGTGCCAGCAGTGAACTCGGGACATCTAACACCGGGGAGCTGTTTTTT.